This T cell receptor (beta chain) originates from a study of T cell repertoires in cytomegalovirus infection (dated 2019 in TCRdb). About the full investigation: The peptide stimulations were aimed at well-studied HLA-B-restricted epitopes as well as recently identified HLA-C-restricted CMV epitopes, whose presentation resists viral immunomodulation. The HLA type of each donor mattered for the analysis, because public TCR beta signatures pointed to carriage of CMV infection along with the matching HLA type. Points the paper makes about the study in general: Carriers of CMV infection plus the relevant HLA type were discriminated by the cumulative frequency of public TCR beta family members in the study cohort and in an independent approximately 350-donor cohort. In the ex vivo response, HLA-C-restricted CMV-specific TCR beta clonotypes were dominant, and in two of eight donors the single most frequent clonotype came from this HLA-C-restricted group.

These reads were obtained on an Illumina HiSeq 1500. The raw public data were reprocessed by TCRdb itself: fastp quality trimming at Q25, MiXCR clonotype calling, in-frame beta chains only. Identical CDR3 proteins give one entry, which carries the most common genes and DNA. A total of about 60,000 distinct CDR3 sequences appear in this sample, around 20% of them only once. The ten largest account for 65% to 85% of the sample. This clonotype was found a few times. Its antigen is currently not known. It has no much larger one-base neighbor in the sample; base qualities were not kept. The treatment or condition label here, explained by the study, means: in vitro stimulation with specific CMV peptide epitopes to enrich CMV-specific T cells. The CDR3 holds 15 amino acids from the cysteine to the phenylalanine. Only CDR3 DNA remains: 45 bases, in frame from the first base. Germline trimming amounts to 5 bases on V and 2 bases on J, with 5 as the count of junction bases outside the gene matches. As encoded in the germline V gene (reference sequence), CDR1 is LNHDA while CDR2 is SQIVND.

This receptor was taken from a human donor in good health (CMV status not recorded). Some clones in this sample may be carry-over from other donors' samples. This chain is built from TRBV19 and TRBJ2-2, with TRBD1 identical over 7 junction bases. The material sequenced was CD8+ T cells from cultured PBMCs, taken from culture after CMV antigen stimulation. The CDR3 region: CASSFRDSNTGELFF. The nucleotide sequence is TGTGCCAGTAGTTTCCGGGACAGCAACACCGGGGAGCTGTTTTTT.